The rows below give T cell receptor beta chains drawn from one sample of a study of shared clonotypes between healthy human individuals. The assay was immunoSEQ multiplex PCR, and TCRdb's table has in-frame clones only and misses some. The sample contains about 870,000 clones, 80% to 95% of which appear only once. Sequencing was performed on naive CD8+ T cells sorted from blood. The receptors were sampled from a young man in good health. Each CDR3 is given with its conserved first and last residue. Each record gives: D gene, V gene, clone size, J gene, CDR3 protein, CDR3 DNA. A D gene is named only where the DNA matches it firmly. Clone size is stated in some rows and not others, as once, few, many or a class when expanded.

-	TRBV14	-	TRBJ2-1	CASSPWTNEQFF	TGTGCCAGCAGCCCCTGGACCAATGAGCAGTTCTTC
TRBD1	TRBV28	-	TRBJ1-5	CASSLRDRAFAQHF	TGTGCCAGCAGTCTCCGGGACAGGGCCTTTGCCCAGCATTTT
-	TRBV4-1	once	TRBJ2-7	CASKWSAQDLYEQYF	TGCGCCAGCAAATGGTCAGCACAGGACCTCTACGAGCAGTACTTC
TRBD1	TRBV10-3	-	TRBJ2-7	CATFFPGGDTYEQYF	TGTGCCACCTTTTTCCCAGGGGGTGACACCTACGAGCAGTACTTC
-	TRBV6-5	-	TRBJ2-7	CASSITGADEQYF	TGTGCCAGCAGTATTACGGGAGCGGACGAGCAGTACTTC
-	TRBV29-1	-	TRBJ2-7	CSVVAGFELEQYF	TGCAGCGTTGTGGCGGGATTCGAGCTCGAGCAGTACTTC
-	TRBV7-2	once	TRBJ2-7	CASSPPVSGNYEQYF	TGTGCCAGCAGCCCCCCAGTTTCAGGGAACTACGAGCAGTACTTC
-	TRBV6-5	-	TRBJ2-7	CASKGPSYEQYF	TGTGCCAGCAAGGGGCCTTCCTACGAGCAGTACTTC
TRBD1	TRBV15	-	TRBJ2-7	CATSRSIGTGGERVSF	TGTGCCACCAGCAGAAGTATCGGGACAGGGGGCGAGCGGGTCTCTTTC
-	TRBV2	few	TRBJ2-7	CASIPSSYEQYF	TGTGCCAGCATTCCGAGCTCCTACGAGCAGTACTTC
-	TRBV29-1	few	TRBJ2-2	CSVLYGTGELFF	TGCAGCGTTCTTTATGGGACCGGGGAGCTGTTTTTT
-	TRBV10-2	-	TRBJ2-7	CASSLVSSYEQYF	TGCGCCAGCAGTTTGGTGAGCTCCTACGAGCAGTACTTC
-	TRBV5-5	-	TRBJ2-3	CASSLSSTDTQYF	TGTGCCAGCAGCTTGAGTAGCACAGATACGCAGTATTTT
-	TRBV27	-	TRBJ2-7	CASTSGDTYEQYF	TGTGCCAGCACCTCGGGGGATACCTACGAGCAGTACTTC
-	TRBV6-5	-	TRBJ2-4	CASSYSEADIQYF	TGTGCCAGCAGTTACTCGGAGGCGGACATTCAGTACTTC
TRBD1	TRBV11-2	-	TRBJ2-3	CASSLGRTGAYSTDTQYF	TGTGCCAGCAGCTTAGGGCGGACAGGGGCCTACAGCACAGATACGCAGTATTTT
TRBD1	TRBV15	-	TRBJ2-7	CATSRARTGRHEQYF	TGTGCCACCAGCAGAGCTAGGACAGGGCGGCACGAGCAGTACTTC
TRBD1	TRBV9	-	TRBJ2-1	CASSVVTGGSYNEQFF	TGTGCCAGCAGCGTTGTCACAGGGGGCTCCTACAATGAGCAGTTCTTC
TRBD1	TRBV10-2	-	TRBJ1-2	CASSESLRGPLLGYTF	TGCGCCAGCAGTGAGTCGTTGAGGGGGCCACTCCTCGGCTACACCTTC
TRBD2	TRBV6-6	-	TRBJ2-3	CASSPRTSGYTDTQYF	TGTGCCAGCAGCCCACGGACTAGCGGCTACACAGATACGCAGTATTTT
TRBD1	TRBV7-9	-	TRBJ2-7	CASSLDRTGYEQYF	TGTGCCAGCAGCTTGGACAGGACGGGCTACGAGCAGTACTTC
TRBD2	TRBV9	-	TRBJ2-2	CASSFRTSLDNTGELFF	TGTGCCAGCAGCTTTCGGACTAGCCTAGATAACACCGGGGAGCTGTTTTTT
-	TRBV28	-	TRBJ2-7	CASSWYGGTYEQYF	TGTGCCAGCAGTTGGTATGGGGGAACCTACGAGCAGTACTTC
-	TRBV28	-	TRBJ2-7	CASSPPGSGPTQYF	TGTGCCAGCAGTCCCCCGGGCTCCGGGCCTACCCAGTACTTC
-	TRBV2	-	TRBJ2-7	CASGSGNSYEQYF	TGTGCCTCCGGGTCAGGCAATTCCTACGAGCAGTACTTC
TRBD1	TRBV7-9	-	TRBJ2-2	CASSRRDRGVTGELFF	TGTGCCAGCAGCCGCCGGGACAGGGGGGTCACCGGGGAGCTGTTTTTT
-	TRBV2	few	TRBJ2-3	CASSWRGGTDTQYF	TGTGCCAGCAGCTGGCGGGGAGGCACAGATACGCAGTATTTT
TRBD2	TRBV7-9	-	TRBJ2-5	CASSLARREAGETQYF	TGTGCCAGCAGCTTAGCGAGGCGGGAGGCTGGGGAGACCCAGTACTTC
-	TRBV19	-	TRBJ2-3	CASSKILSTDTQYF	TGTGCCAGTAGTAAGATCCTTAGCACAGATACGCAGTATTTT
TRBD2	TRBV6-1	once	TRBJ2-1	CASSEELAGDWDEQFF	TGTGCCAGCAGTGAAGAACTAGCGGGAGATTGGGATGAGCAGTTCTTC
TRBD2	TRBV4-1	-	TRBJ2-3	CASSQGGTSGPADTQYF	TGCGCCAGCAGCCAAGGGGGGACTAGCGGCCCAGCAGATACGCAGTATTTT
TRBD2	TRBV10-3	-	TRBJ2-3	CATGVPAGGTDTQYF	TGTGCCACCGGGGTCCCAGCGGGGGGCACAGATACGCAGTATTTT
-	TRBV5-1	-	TRBJ2-7	CASSLATGNYEQYF	TGCGCCAGCAGCTTGGCTACAGGAAACTACGAGCAGTACTTC
TRBD1	TRBV27	-	TRBJ1-2	CAGLPGQGNYGYTF	TGTGCCGGATTACCGGGACAGGGGAACTATGGCTACACCTTC
TRBD1	TRBV18	-	TRBJ1-2	CASSPRGTGYGYTF	TGTGCCAGCTCACCACGTGGGACAGGGTATGGCTACACCTTC
-	TRBV19	-	TRBJ1-1	CASSRTWNTEAFF	TGTGCCAGTAGTAGGACATGGAACACTGAAGCTTTCTTT
TRBD2	TRBV19	-	TRBJ2-7	CASSMGAGTYEQYF	TGTGCCAGTAGTATGGGAGCGGGGACCTACGAGCAGTACTTC
-	TRBV2	few	TRBJ2-7	CASRSGYYEQYF	TGTGCCAGCAGGTCCGGGTACTACGAGCAGTACTTC
-	TRBV6-4	-	TRBJ2-1	CASSALVGPYNEQFF	TGTGCCAGCAGTGCGTTAGTTGGTCCCTACAATGAGCAGTTCTTC
TRBD1	TRBV15	once	TRBJ2-7	CATSQPGQGSYEQYF	TGTGCCACCAGTCAACCGGGACAGGGATCCTACGAGCAGTACTTC
-	TRBV29-1	few	TRBJ1-2	CSARISDHYGYTF	TGCAGCGCCAGAATATCAGACCACTATGGCTACACCTTC
TRBD1	TRBV6-6	few	TRBJ1-5	CASSYTNRGPKPQHF	TGTGCCAGCAGTTACACAAACAGGGGGCCGAAGCCCCAGCATTTT
-	TRBV4-1	-	TRBJ1-4	CASSRREGGEKLFF	TGCGCCAGCAGCCGCCGTGAGGGGGGTGAAAAACTGTTTTTT
-	TRBV29-1	-	TRBJ1-3	CSVELTGNTIYF	TGCAGCGTTGAACTAACTGGAAACACCATATATTTT
TRBD1	TRBV27	-	TRBJ2-7	CASSSPGGSYEQYF	TGTGCCAGCAGTTCGCCAGGGGGCTCCTACGAGCAGTACTTC
TRBD1	TRBV4-1	-	TRBJ1-1	CASSHALDREAFF	TGCGCCAGCAGCCATGCCCTGGACAGGGAAGCTTTCTTT
-	TRBV5-1	-	TRBJ1-1	CASSLALGWGTEAFF	TGCGCCAGCAGCTTGGCCTTGGGGTGGGGTACTGAAGCTTTCTTT
-	TRBV11-2	-	TRBJ2-7	CASTPGNSYEQYF	TGTGCCAGCACACCAGGCAACTCCTACGAGCAGTACTTC
-	TRBV15	once	TRBJ2-7	CATSRDGAYEQYF	TGTGCCACCAGCAGGGACGGAGCCTACGAGCAGTACTTC
-	TRBV7-2	few	TRBJ2-2	CASSLSPGELFF	TGTGCCAGCAGCTTATCGCCAGGGGAGCTGTTTTTT
-	TRBV10-3	-	TRBJ2-4	CAISESGVSLAKNIQYF	TGTGCCATCAGTGAGTCGGGGGTCAGTTTAGCCAAAAACATTCAGTACTTC
-	TRBV9	-	TRBJ2-1	CASSEDFSSYNEQFF	TGTGCCAGCAGCGAGGACTTTAGCTCCTACAATGAGCAGTTCTTC
-	TRBV6-1	-	TRBJ2-7	CASSEKIPGEIRPYEQYF	TGTGCCAGCAGTGAAAAGATTCCTGGAGAGATCCGGCCCTACGAGCAGTACTTC
TRBD1	TRBV11-1	few	TRBJ1-4	CASSGDREELFF	TGTGCCAGCAGCGGAGACAGGGAGGAACTGTTTTTT
-	TRBV2	once	TRBJ2-3	CASTFELVPYTYTQYF	TGTGCCAGCACCTTCGAACTAGTACCCTATACTTATACGCAGTATTTT